This T cell receptor beta chain was recovered during a study of T cells in Graves' hyperthyroidism and ophthalmopathy. Each diagnosis was grounded in clinical symptoms, serum thyroxine and TRAb, thyroid ultrasound, and orbital computed tomography. In this sample, this clonotype turned up a few times. The target antigen is unknown. V gave up 1 base and J gave up 8 bases; unmatched junction bases: 4. Germline V CDR1 and CDR2: MGHDK, SYGVNS. The CDR3 loop spans 14 amino acids. Amplified TCR beta CDR3 regions came from RNA transcripts. An initial round of RT-PCR targeting the TCR CDR3 relied on the HTBI primer set. A single record per CDR3 protein comes from TCRdb applying MiXCR to the multiplex PCR reads. The table includes approximately 600,000 distinct CDR3 sequences, around 16% detected once. Findings of the study overall: The majority of expanded thyroid clonotypes above 0.001 also appeared in blood.

The chain is built from TRBV25-1 and TRBJ1-2; 10 nucleotides agree with TRBD1. The origin of this receptor is a woman under 40 with Graves' hyperthyroidism. The sequenced sample was blood. CDR3 in amino acids: CASSESGTGDGYTF. Written as DNA, the CDR3 is TGTGCCAGCAGTGAATCGGGGACAGGGGACGGCTACACCTTC.